This passage covers 13 T cell receptor beta chains from one sample sequenced in a study of Tregs in tolerant kidney transplant recipients. Their antigens remain unidentified. The assay was immunoSEQ multiplex PCR, and TCRdb's table has in-frame clones only and misses some. Altogether 1,500 to 2,000 clones are present, roughly 70% being singletons, with the ten largest covering roughly 4.3%. Sequenced material: CD8+ T cells from blood cultured with allogeneic cells. These receptors were obtained from a human donor in good health.

This sequence joins TRBV6-5 and TRBJ2-1, with no clear D. Deletions cut 1 base from V and 12 bases from J, with 13 bases between. CDR3 length equals 13 residues. Per germline, CDR1 MNHEY and CDR2 SVGAGI. Here the CDR3 reads CASSYYPGGVQFF. CDR3 DNA sequence: TGTGCCAGCAGTTACTACCCAGGTGGGGTGCAGTTCTTC.

This clone was found a few times. The rearrangement links TRBV7-2 to TRBJ1-1; D may be TRBD1 (5 bases). This CDR3 region has 12 residues. Germline V CDR1 and CDR2: SGHTA, FQGNSA. V lost 5 bases and J lost 6, with 10 bases in between. CDR3 nucleotides: TGTGCCAGCAGCCCAGGGACGCCTGAAGCTTTCTTT. Amino acid sequence: CASSPGTPEAFF.

The chain employs TRBV25-1 and TRBJ1-2, with a weak D call TRBD1 (5 bases). Germline CDR1 reads MGHDK; CDR2 reads SYGVNS. This CDR3 has 12 amino acids. The germline V and J ends were trimmed by 8 bases and 8 bases, with 15 bases remaining between them. The CDR3 DNA follows: TGTGCCAGCGGCTGGGGACGAGAGGGCTACACCTTC. Amino acids: CASGWGREGYTF.

This clone was counted between two and nine times. The rearrangement links TRBV4-2 to TRBJ2-1; D is unresolved. The V gene lost 4 bases and the J gene lost 5 bases, with 15 bases spanning the gap. The CDR3 runs to 15 residues. CDR1 and CDR2 from the germline V gene are LGHNA and YNFKEQ. The DNA of the CDR3 is TGTGCCAGCAGCCTGACCTCTCCGGGCCACAATGAGCAGTTCTTC. Its protein product is CASSLTSPGHNEQFF.

The rearrangement links TRBV5-6 to TRBJ2-2; the match to TRBD2 covers 15 bases. Germline V CDR1 and CDR2: SGHDT, YYEEEE. The CDR3 extends over 18 amino acids. Trimming took 2 bases from V and 6 from J; bases not matched to a gene: 8. The CDR3 sequence: CASSFGTSGRRSAGELFF. The CDR3 DNA sequence: TGTGCCAGCAGCTTCGGGACTAGCGGGAGGAGATCGGCCGGGGAGCTGTTTTTT.

This sequence joins TRBV4-2 and TRBJ1-2; the D gene is possibly TRBD1 (5 bases). Per germline, CDR1 LGHNA and CDR2 YNFKEQ. Trimming removed 0 bases from V and 7 bases from J, with 15 bases in between. The CDR3 sequence is 15 residues long. CDR3 nucleotide sequence: TGTGCCAGCAGCCAAGAGGTTGGAGGGGCCGGTGGCTACACCTTC. Encoded protein: CASSQEVGGAGGYTF.

This clone has only a few counts. This chain links TRBV7-6 with TRBJ2-3; no definite D call. V was trimmed by 3 bases and J by 0 bases, leaving 13 bases between them. The germline V gene encodes CDR1 SGHVS and CDR2 FNYEAQ. The CDR3 covers 16 residues. CDR3 coding DNA: TGTGCCAGCAGCTTTTTTTCGGCAGCTAGCACAGATACGCAGTATTTT. This encodes CASSFFSAASTDTQYF.

The chain combines TRBV4-1 with TRBJ2-2; D gene ambiguous. This CDR3 has 12 residues. Germline lookup yields CDR1 MGHRA and CDR2 YSYEKL. Trimming removed 4 bases at V and 6 bases at J, with 6 bases between. The CDR3, as DNA: TGCGCCAGCAGCCGGGTTCCCGGGGAGCTGTTTTTT. As protein: CASSRVPGELFF.

This chain uses TRBV21-1 with TRBJ1-3. TRBV21-1 is marked as a pseudogene. The CDR3 is made up of 15 amino acids. The CDR3 DNA reads as TGTGCCAGCAGCAAAGGGGGAGATACTGGAAACACCATATATTTT. It is translated as CASSKGGDTGNTIYF.

The chain combines TRBV29-1 with TRBJ2-5; a possible D gene is TRBD2 (6 bases). The end of the DNA fits TRBJ2-7 better, so the J call may be wrong. The CDR3 spans 13 residues. CDR1 is SQVTM, CDR2 ANQGSEA, per germline. Here the CDR3 reads CSVYGGDAYEQYF. In DNA, the CDR3 is TGCAGCGTCTATGGAGGGGATGCCTACGAGCAGTACTTC.

This sequence joins TRBV9 and TRBJ1-2, with TRBD1 matching over 9 bases. Germline V CDR1 and CDR2: SGDLS, YYNGEE. Trimming took 4 bases from V and 3 from J; bases not matched to a gene: 13. The CDR3 is 17 residues long. The CDR3 protein is CASSPSRAGQGHYGYTF. CDR3 nucleotide sequence: TGTGCCAGCAGCCCGAGTAGAGCCGGACAGGGGCACTATGGCTACACCTTC.

The chain has TRBV5-6 and TRBJ2-7, with 10 bases that match TRBD1. V dropped 4 bases and J dropped 0; count of bases not matched to a gene: 16. The CDR3 loop spans 19 amino acids. Germline V gene sequence: CDR1 SGHDT, CDR2 YYEEEE. The CDR3 DNA reads as TGTGCCAGCAGCCCCTTGATGGAGACAGGGGGCTTTGGCTCCTACGAGCAGTACTTC. Its translation: CASSPLMETGGFGSYEQYF.

This clone has a single count. This sequence joins TRBV9 and TRBJ2-2; TRBD1 matches 7 bases. The CDR3 runs to 16 residues. V shed 2 bases and J 4 bases; nucleotides not matched to a gene: 8. Germline CDR1 reads SGDLS; CDR2 reads YYNGEE. This CDR3 reads CASSVNRGQGTGELFF. The CDR3 nucleotides are TGTGCCAGCAGCGTTAACAGGGGCCAGGGCACCGGGGAGCTGTTTTTT.